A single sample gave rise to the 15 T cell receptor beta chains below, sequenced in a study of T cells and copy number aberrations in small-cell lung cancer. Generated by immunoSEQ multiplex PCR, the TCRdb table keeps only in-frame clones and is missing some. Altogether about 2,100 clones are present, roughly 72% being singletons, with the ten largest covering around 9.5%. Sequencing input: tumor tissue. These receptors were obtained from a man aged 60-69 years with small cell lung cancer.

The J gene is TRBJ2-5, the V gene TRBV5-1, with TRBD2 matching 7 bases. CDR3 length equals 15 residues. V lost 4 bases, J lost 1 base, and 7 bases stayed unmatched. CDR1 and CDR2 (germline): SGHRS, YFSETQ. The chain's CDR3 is CASSPGRAAQETQYF. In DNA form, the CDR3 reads TGCGCCAGCAGCCCAGGGAGGGCGGCCCAAGAGACCCAGTACTTC.

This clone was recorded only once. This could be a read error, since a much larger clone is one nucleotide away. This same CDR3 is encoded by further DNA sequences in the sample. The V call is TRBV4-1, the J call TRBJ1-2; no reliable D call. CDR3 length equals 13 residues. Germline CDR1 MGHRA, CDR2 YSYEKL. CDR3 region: CASSQELGDGYTF. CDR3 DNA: TGCGCCAGTAGCCAAGAGCTTGGGGATGGCTACACCTTC.

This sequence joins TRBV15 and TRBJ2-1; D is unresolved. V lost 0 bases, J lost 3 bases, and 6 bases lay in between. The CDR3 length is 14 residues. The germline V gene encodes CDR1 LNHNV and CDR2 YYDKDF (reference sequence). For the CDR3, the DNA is TGTGCCACCAGCAGAGAACTCGACTACAATGAGCAGTTCTTC. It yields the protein CATSRELDYNEQFF.

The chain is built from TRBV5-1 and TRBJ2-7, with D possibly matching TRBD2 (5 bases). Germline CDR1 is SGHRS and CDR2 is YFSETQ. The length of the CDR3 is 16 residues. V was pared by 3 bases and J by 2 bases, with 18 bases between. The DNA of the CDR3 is TGCGCCAGCAGCTCCCCAGACTACCAAAGTCCCTACGAGCAGTACTTC. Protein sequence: CASSSPDYQSPYEQYF.

This CDR3 is CASSIPATSYNEQFF. The CDR3 DNA reads as TGTGCCAGTAGTATCCCCGCGACTTCCTACAATGAGCAGTTCTTC. V usage is TRBV19 and J usage is TRBJ2-1; no definite D call. V was clipped by 3 bases and J by 1 base, with 10 bases between them. CDR1 is LNHDA and CDR2 is SQIVND in the germline V gene (reference sequence). The CDR3 extends over 15 amino acids. Filled out from reference TRBV19 and TRBJ2-1, the complete variable domain reads DGGITQSPKYLFRKEGQNVTLSCEQNLNHDAMYWYRQDPGQGLRLIYYSQIVNDFQKGDIAEGYSVSREKKESFPLTVTSAQKNPTAFYLCASSIPATSYNEQFFGPGTRLTVL.

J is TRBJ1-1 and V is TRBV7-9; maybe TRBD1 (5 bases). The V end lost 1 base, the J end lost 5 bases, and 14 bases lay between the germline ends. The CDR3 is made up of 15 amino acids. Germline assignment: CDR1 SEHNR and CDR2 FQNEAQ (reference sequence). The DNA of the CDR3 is TGTGCCAGCAGCTTAGGTCCCAGGGCTTCAACTGAAGCTTTCTTT. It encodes CASSLGPRASTEAFF.

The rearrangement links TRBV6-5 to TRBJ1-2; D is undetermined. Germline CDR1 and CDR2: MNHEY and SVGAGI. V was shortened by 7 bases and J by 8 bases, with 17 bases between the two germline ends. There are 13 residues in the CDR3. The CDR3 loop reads CASTYTRSGGYTF. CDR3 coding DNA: TGTGCCAGCACCTATACTCGTTCGGGGGGCTACACCTTC.

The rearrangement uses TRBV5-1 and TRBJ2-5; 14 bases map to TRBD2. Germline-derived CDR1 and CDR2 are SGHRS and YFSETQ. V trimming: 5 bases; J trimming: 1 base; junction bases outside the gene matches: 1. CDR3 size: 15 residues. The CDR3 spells CASRGLAGAQETQYF. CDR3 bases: TGCGCCAGCAGGGGACTAGCGGGGGCCCAAGAGACCCAGTACTTC.

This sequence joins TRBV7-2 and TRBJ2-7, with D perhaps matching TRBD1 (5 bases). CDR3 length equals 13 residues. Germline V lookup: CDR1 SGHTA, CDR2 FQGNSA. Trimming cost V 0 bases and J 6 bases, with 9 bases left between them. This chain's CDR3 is CASSLAQGSEQYF. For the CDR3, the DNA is TGTGCCAGCAGCTTAGCGCAGGGTAGCGAGCAGTACTTC.

This CDR3 is CASSRDGYLWNGYTF. The DNA of the CDR3 is TGTGCCAGCAGTCGGGACGGTTACTTATGGAATGGCTACACCTTC. The chain uses TRBV7-9 and TRBJ1-2; weak D call: TRBD1 (5 bases). Per the germline V gene, CDR1 is SEHNR and CDR2 is FQNEAQ (reference sequence). Trimming removed 6 bases from V and 6 bases from J, with 20 bases in between. The CDR3 loop spans 15 amino acids.

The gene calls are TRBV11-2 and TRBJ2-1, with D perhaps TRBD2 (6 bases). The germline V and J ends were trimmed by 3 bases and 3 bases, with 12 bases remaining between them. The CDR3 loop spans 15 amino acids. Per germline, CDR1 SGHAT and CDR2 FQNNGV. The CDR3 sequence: CASSFGDSFYNEQFF. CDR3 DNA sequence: TGTGCCAGCAGCTTTGGGGACTCCTTCTACAATGAGCAGTTCTTC.

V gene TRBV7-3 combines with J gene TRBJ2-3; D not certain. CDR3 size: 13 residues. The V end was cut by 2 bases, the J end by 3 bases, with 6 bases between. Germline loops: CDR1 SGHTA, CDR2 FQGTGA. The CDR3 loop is CASSLEWTDTQYF. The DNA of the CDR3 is TGTGCCAGCAGCTTAGAGTGGACAGATACGCAGTATTTT.

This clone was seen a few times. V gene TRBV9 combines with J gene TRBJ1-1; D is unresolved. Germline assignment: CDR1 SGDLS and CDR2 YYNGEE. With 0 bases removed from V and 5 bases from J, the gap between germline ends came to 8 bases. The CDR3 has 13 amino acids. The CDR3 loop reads CASSVEVVTEAFF. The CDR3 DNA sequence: TGTGCCAGCAGCGTAGAGGTTGTAACTGAAGCTTTCTTT.

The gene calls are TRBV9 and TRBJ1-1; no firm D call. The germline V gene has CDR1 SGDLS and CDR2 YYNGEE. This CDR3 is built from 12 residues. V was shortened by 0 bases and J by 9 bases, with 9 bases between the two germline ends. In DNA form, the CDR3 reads TGTGCCAGCAGCGTAGCCGGGTCCCAAGCTTTCTTT. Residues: CASSVAGSQAFF.

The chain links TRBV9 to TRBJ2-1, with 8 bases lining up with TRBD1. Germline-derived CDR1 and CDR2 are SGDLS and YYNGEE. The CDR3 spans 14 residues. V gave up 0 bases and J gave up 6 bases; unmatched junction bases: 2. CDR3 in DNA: TGTGCCAGCAGCGTAGATGACAGGGGCAATGAGCAGTTCTTC. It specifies CASSVDDRGNEQFF.